What follows are 9 T cell receptor beta chains derived from one specimen sequenced in a study of tumor and adjacent non-tumor tissue in lung cancer. RNA was extracted from bulk tissue without any cell sorting. More than 3 cm separated this lung sample from the edge of the tumor. Three rounds of nested PCR, following a modified ARM-PCR protocol, produced the TCRbeta library. MiXCR, applied by TCRdb to the multiplex PCR reads, yields one record per CDR3 protein. In the table there are more than 55,000 distinct CDR3 sequences, 76% of which are singletons. The sequenced sample consisted of distant non-tumor lung tissue. Every receptor here comes from a man aged 55-75 years with non-small cell lung cancer.

With regard to this clonotype: Since the CDR3 does not end with the conserved phenylalanine or tryptophan, this likely comes from a read error. The DNA is omitted, as the CDR3 cannot be located on it reliably, and the CDR3 follows TCRdb's listing. The chain recombines TRBV5-6 with TRBJ2-7; the listed D gene, TRBD1, was not tested against the DNA. Per the germline V gene, CDR1 is SGHDT and CDR2 is YYEEEE. The CDR3 has 12 residues if both end residues are counted. The CDR3 here is CASAGNHYEQYL.

The chain employs TRBV14 and TRBJ1-2; 8 nucleotides match TRBD1. V lost 6 bases to trimming and J lost 3 bases; unmatched junction nucleotides: 18. This CDR3 spans 18 amino acids. CDR1 is SGHDN and CDR2 is FVKESK in the germline V gene. The CDR3, as DNA: TGTGCCAGCAGTCGGAGGCAGGGGGCGCGAGTAGATGACTATGGCTACACCTTC. Encoded protein: CASSRRQGARVDDYGYTF. The full variable domain, completed using reference TRBV14 and TRBJ1-2, is EAGVTQFPSHSVIEKGQTVTLRCDPISGHDNLYWYRRVMGKEIKFLLHFVKESKQDESGMPNNRFLAERTGGTYSTLKVQPAELEDSGVYFCASSRRQGARVDDYGYTFGSGTRLTVV.

This clonotype was counted once. The J gene is TRBJ2-3, the V gene TRBV29-1; D gene uncertain. This CDR3 has 14 amino acids. Trimming left V 3 bases short and J 2 bases short, with 12 bases between. Germline CDR1 reads SQVTM; CDR2 reads ANQGSEA. CDR3 loop: CSVDDSTPTDTQYF. The CDR3 region has the DNA TGCAGCGTTGATGATAGTACCCCCACAGATACGCAGTATTTT.

This clonotype was seen ten or more times. V gene TRBV20-1 combines with J gene TRBJ2-7; perhaps TRBD2 as D (5 bases). Germline assignment: CDR1 DFQATT and CDR2 SNEGSKA (reference sequence). Trimming stripped 1 base from V and 4 bases from J, with 14 bases between. This CDR3 comprises 14 residues. CDR3 DNA sequence: TGCAGTGCTAGAGGAAGGCTAGCTCAGTACGAGCAGTACTTC. The encoded protein is CSARGRLAQYEQYF.

J is TRBJ2-5 and V is TRBV11-3; TRBD2 matches 7 bases. V trimming: 1 base; J trimming: 0 bases; junction bases outside the gene matches: 2. Per germline, CDR1 SGHNT and CDR2 YENEEA. The CDR3 totals 15 residues. CDR3 nucleotides: TGTGCCAGCAGCTTAGGGCTAGCGGACCAAGAGACCCAGTACTTC. This encodes CASSLGLADQETQYF.

Concerning this clonotype: An end of the junction does not agree with germline; a read error may underlie this. The J gene is TRBJ2-2, the V gene TRBV28; TRBD2 is a possible D gene (6 bases). There are 16 residues in the CDR3. Germline loops: CDR1 MDHEN, CDR2 SYDVKM. CDR3 bases: TGTGCCAGCAGTCCCGGGGCAGGGTCGAACACCGGGGGGCTGTTTTTT. Its protein product is CASSPGAGSNTGGLFF.

Regarding this clonotype: The conserved phenylalanine or tryptophan normally closing the CDR3 is absent here, so this likely arose from a read error. The chain carries TRBV4-1 and TRBJ1-1; D perhaps matches TRBD1 (6 bases). This CDR3 is 14 amino acids long. In germline, CDR1 is MGHRA, CDR2 YSYEKL. V lost 7 bases and J 8 bases, leaving 20 bases between the germline ends. The CDR3 coding sequence is TGCGCCAGCATCGGACCTTTAAGGGGGACCGAAGCTTTCTAT. This codes for CASIGPLRGTEAFY.

In the case of this clonotype: An end of the junction does not agree with germline; a read error may underlie this. The chain recombines TRBV4-2 with TRBJ2-7; 9 nucleotides agree with TRBD2. The CDR3 length is 16 residues. Germline assignment: CDR1 LGHNA and CDR2 YNFKEQ. CDR3 protein: CARSQTRSSGSYEQYF. DNA of the CDR3: TGTGCCAGGAGCCAAACTCGGAGTAGCGGGAGTTACGAGCAGTACTTC.

Concerning this clonotype itself: One junction end disagrees with the germline gene, perhaps due to a read error. The chain carries TRBV28 and TRBJ2-7; D is unclear. The CDR3 loop spans 15 amino acids. The V gene's germline CDR1 is MDHEN and CDR2 SYDVKM. This CDR3 reads CASSLTTGGAYEQYF. CDR3 in DNA: TGTGCCAGCAGTCTAACTACTGGCGGCGCCTACGAACAGTACTTC.